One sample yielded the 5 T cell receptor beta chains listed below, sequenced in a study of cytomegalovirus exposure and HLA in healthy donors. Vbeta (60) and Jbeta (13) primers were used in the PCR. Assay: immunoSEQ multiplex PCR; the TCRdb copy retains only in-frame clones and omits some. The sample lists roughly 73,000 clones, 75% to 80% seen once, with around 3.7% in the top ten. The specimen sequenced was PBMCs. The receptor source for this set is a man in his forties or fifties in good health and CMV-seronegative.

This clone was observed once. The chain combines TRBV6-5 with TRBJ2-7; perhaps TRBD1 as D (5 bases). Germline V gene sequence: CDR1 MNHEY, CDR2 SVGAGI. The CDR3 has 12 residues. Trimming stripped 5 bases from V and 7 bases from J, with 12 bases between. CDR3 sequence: CASSKQTGEQYF. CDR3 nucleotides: TGTGCCAGCAGTAAGCAAACAGGAGAGCAGTACTTC.

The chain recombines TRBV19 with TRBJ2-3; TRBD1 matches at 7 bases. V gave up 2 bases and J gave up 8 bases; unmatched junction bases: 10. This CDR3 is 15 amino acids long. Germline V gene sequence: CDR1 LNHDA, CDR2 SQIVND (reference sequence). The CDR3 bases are TGTGCCAGTAGTATACAGGGGGATGTACAGATTACGCAGTATTTT. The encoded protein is CASSIQGDVQITQYF.

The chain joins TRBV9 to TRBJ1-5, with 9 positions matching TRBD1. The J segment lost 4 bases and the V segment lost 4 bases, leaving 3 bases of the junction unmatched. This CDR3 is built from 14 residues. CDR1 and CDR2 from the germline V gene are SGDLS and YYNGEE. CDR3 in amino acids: CASSSGQGNQPQHF. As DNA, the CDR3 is TGTGCCAGCAGCTCGGGACAGGGAAATCAGCCCCAGCATTTT.

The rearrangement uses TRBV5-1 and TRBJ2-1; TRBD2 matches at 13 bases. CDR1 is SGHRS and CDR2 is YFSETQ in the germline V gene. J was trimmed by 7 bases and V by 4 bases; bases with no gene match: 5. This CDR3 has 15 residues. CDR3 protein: CASSVGLAGINEQFF. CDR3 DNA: TGCGCCAGCAGCGTGGGACTAGCGGGGATAAATGAGCAGTTCTTC.

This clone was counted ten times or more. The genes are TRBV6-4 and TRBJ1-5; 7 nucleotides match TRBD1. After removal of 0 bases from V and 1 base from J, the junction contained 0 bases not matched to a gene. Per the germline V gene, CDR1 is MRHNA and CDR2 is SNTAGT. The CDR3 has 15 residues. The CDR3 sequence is CASSDSGGSNQPQHF. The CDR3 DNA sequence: TGTGCCAGCAGTGACTCAGGGGGCAGCAATCAGCCCCAGCATTTT.